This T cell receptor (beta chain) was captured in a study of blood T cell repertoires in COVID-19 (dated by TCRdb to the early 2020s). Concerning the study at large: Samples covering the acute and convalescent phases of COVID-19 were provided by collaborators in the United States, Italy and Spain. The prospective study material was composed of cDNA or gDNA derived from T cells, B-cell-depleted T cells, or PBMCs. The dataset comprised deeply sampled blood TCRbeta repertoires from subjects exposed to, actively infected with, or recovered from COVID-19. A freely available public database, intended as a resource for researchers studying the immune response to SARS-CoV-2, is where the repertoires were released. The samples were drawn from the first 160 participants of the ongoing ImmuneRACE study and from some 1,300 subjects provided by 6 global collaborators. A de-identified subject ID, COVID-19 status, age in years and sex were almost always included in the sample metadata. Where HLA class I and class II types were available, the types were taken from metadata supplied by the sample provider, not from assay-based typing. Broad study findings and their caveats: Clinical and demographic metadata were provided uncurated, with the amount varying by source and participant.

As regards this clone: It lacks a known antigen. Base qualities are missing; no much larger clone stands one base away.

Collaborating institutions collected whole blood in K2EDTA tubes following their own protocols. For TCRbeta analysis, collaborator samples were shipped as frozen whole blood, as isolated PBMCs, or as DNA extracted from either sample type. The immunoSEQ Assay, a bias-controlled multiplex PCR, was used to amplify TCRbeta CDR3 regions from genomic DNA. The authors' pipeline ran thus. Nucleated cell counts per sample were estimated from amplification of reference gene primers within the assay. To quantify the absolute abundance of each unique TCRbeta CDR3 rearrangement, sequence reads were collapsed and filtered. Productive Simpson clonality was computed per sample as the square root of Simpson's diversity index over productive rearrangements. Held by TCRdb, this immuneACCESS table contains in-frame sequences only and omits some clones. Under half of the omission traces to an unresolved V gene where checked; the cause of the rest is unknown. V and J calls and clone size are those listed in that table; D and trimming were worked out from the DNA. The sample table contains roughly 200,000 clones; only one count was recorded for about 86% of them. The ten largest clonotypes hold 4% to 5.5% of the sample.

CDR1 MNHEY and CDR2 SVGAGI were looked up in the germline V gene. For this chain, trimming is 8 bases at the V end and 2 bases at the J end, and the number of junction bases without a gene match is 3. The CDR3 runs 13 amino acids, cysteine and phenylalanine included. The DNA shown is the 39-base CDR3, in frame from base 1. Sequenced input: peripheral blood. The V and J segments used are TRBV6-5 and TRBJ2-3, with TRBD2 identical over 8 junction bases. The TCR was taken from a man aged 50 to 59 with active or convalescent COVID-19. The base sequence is TGTGCCAGCGAGCGGGGGCCCACAGATACGCAGTATTTT. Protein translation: CASERGPTDTQYF.